Each of the 6 T cell receptor beta chains below was sequenced from the same sample in a study of response to subunit inactivated influenza vaccine. TCRdb analysed the RT-PCR reads with MiXCR anew, one entry per CDR3 protein. Here the sample spans about 620,000 distinct CDR3 sequences, over 9.5% being singletons. The specimen comprised PBMCs from blood, sampled on the day of vaccination. Receptor source: a man aged 45-60 years who received an inactivated influenza vaccine.

This clonotype was picked up one time. J is TRBJ2-1 and V is TRBV29-1; D assignment may be TRBD1 or TRBD2 (5 bases each). CDR1 and CDR2 from the germline V gene are SQVTM and ANQGSEA. CDR3 length equals 12 residues. Deletions cut 3 bases from V and 9 bases from J, with 12 bases between. CDR3 loop: CSVDEGLGEQFF. CDR3 in DNA: TGCAGCGTTGATGAGGGGCTAGGTGAGCAGTTCTTC.

The rearrangement uses TRBV7-9 and TRBJ2-7, with D perhaps matching TRBD2 (5 bases). The CDR3 contains 15 residues. The V end lost 2 bases, the J end lost 4 bases, and 15 bases lay between the germline ends. Germline CDR1 SEHNR, CDR2 FQNEAQ (reference sequence). The CDR3 region has the DNA TGTGCCAGCAGCTTAAACCGGGGATTATCGTACGAGCAGTACTTC. Amino acids: CASSLNRGLSYEQYF. Combining the CDR3 with reference TRBV7-9 and TRBJ2-7 gives the whole variable domain DTGVSQNPRHKITKRGQNVTFRCDPISEHNRLYWYRQTLGQGPEFLTYFQNEAQLEKSRLLSDRFSAERPKGSFSTLEIQRTEQGDSAMYLCASSLNRGLSYEQYFGPGTRLTVT.

The chain couples TRBV21-1 to TRBJ2-7. TRBV21-1 is assigned pseudogene status. This CDR3 has 14 amino acids. This CDR3 reads CASDRFRRDYEQYF. CDR3 sequence (DNA): TGTGCCAGCGACCGATTCAGGCGAGACTACGAGCAGTACTTC.

This chain joins TRBV12-3 or TRBV12-4 and TRBJ2-3; 9 bases match TRBD2. The CDR3 runs 16 residues. With 1 base clipped from V and 1 base from J, the junction kept 3 bases outside the gene matches. The chain's CDR3 is CASSLEAGGGTDTQYF. CDR3 bases: TGTGCCAGCAGTTTAGAGGCGGGGGGGGGCACAGATACGCAGTATTTT.

V gene TRBV4-2 combines with J gene TRBJ2-5; the D call may be TRBD1 or TRBD2 (5 bases each). The V gene's germline CDR1 is LGHNA and CDR2 YNFKEQ. Trimming removed 1 base at V and 2 bases at J, with 8 bases between. This CDR3 spans 14 amino acids. This CDR3 is CASSQAGPQETQYF. The CDR3, as DNA: TGTGCCAGCAGCCAAGCGGGGCCGCAAGAGACCCAGTACTTC.

This clonotype has more than one count but fewer than ten. V and J are TRBV4-1 and TRBJ2-7, with D unresolved. Germline loops: CDR1 MGHRA, CDR2 YSYEKL. This CDR3 has 15 residues. Trimming removed 1 base from V and 2 bases from J, with 12 bases in between. CDR3 nucleotides: TGCGCCAGCAGCCAAGTTAGTACAGATACCTACGAGCAGTACTTC. It yields the protein CASSQVSTDTYEQYF.